This T cell receptor (beta chain) was obtained from a study of CD8+ T cells in alopecia areata. Study information: For 6 to 18 months, tofacitinib was taken, and 6 months off drug followed. Study-wide points: Whether baseline CD8+ expansion is linked to response remains uncertain, given a single nonresponder. Tofacitinib produced a significant decrease in scalp clonality and in expanded CD8+ clones among the top 100. Normal scalp had lower clonality than lesional scalp, with alopecia totalis/universalis lesions showing this most strongly.

This clone was counted between two and nine times. Its antigen is as yet unknown. Extraction of RNA preceded its reverse transcription into cDNA, which served as the sequencing template. Assay used: immunoSEQ multiplex PCR; TCRdb lists only in-frame clones, some missing. The sample carries about 250,000 clones, about 62% recorded once. The sample's treatment: oral pan-JAK inhibitor, 5-10 mg twice daily. Germline V gives CDR1 SQVTM, CDR2 ANQGSEA. This CDR3 comprises 11 residues. J was trimmed by 6 bases and V by 7 bases; bases with no gene match: 5. The source was CD4+ T cells sorted from blood, collected between weeks 51 and 52, from a patient treated with tofacitinib. This chain links TRBV29-1 with TRBJ1-2; 7 positions match TRBD1. The clonotype was recovered from a human donor with alopecia areata. The CDR3 loop is CSAGTDNGYTF. The CDR3 DNA sequence: TGCAGCGCCGGGACAGACAATGGCTACACCTTC.